This T cell receptor (beta chain) derives from a study of cytotoxic CD8 clonotypes in ibrutinib-treated CLL. The study, taken as a whole, reports: Sampling times (in sustained-remission versus progressing patients) were not the same. Having risen at ibrutinib response, clonality had fallen back toward baseline by progression. There were few public clonotypes, and on treatment they contracted or stayed stable.

The CDR3 has 15 amino acids. Germline CDR1 reads MNHNY; CDR2 reads SVGAGI (reference sequence). Trimming took 6 bases from V and 3 from J; bases not matched to a gene: 7. Concerning this clone itself: The antigen remains unidentified.

Only in-frame clones appear in the TCRdb table, and some are missing; sequencing was by immunoSEQ multiplex PCR. The sample has approximately 46,000 clones, almost 70% seen once. This TCR was sampled from a human donor with chronic lymphocytic leukemia. This sequence joins TRBV6-6 and TRBJ1-1; 10 positions match TRBD1. This sample comprised PBMCs, obtained after 12 months of ibrutinib treatment. The CDR3 nucleotides read TGTGCCAGCAGCTCCGGACAGGGGGTTTACACTGAAGCTTTCTTT. Translation gives CASSSGQGVYTEAFF.